This TCR beta chain stems from a study of identical twins. Overall study findings and caveats: Memory repertoires lacked the insertion deficit that abundant cord blood beta clonotypes showed.

To note about this clonotype: Its antigen is currently unknown.

TCRdb itself ran the 5' RACE reads through MiXCR, one entry per CDR3 protein. The profile shows about 150,000 distinct CDR3 sequences, 3% to 4.5% of them singletons. The sequence was collected from a young man in good health. Sequenced sample: memory T cells sorted from blood.

In DNA, the CDR3 is TGTGCCAGCAGGGATACCGATCAGCCCCAGCATTTT. Protein product: CASRDTDQPQHF. The V gene is TRBV2, the J gene TRBJ1-5, with D unclear. CDR1 SNHLY and CDR2 FYNNEI come from the germline V gene. The CDR3 runs 12 residues. Between the trimmed V and J ends, which lost 6 bases and 5 bases, there was a span of 8 bases.